These T cell receptor beta chains were read from a single sample in a study of T cells in Graves' hyperthyroidism and ophthalmopathy. MiXCR, run by TCRdb on the multiplex PCR reads, gives a single entry per CDR3 protein. Of about 840,000 distinct CDR3 sequences in the sample, over 35% are singletons; the top ten hold roughly 8.3%. The specimen sequenced was blood. The receptors were gathered from a man younger than 35 with Graves' hyperthyroidism. The CDR3 runs from the conserved cysteine through the conserved F or W. D genes are given only for firm matches. Clone sizes are given selectively: once, few, many, or a class where the clone is expanded.

D | size | J | V | DNA | CDR3
TRBD2 | . | TRBJ2-7 | TRBV5-4 | TGTGCCAGCAGCCGGGGGGACCTTCCCTACGAGCAGTACTTC | CASSRGDLPYEQYF
. | . | TRBJ1-2 | TRBV11-3 | TGTGCCAGCAGCGGGGCAGGAGACACTAACTATGGCTACACCTTC | CASSGAGDTNYGYTF
. | . | TRBJ1-4 | TRBV20-1 | TGCAGTGCTAGGCGGGGGGCTAATGAAAAACTGTTTTTT | CSARRGANEKLFF
. | many | TRBJ2-2 | TRBV2 | TGTGCCAGCAGTGATAGCTGGGTATGGGGAGGGGAGCTGTTTTTT | CASSDSWVWGGELFF
TRBD2 | many | TRBJ2-7 | TRBV19 | TGTGCCAGTAGTGCCGGACCGGGAGGCGAGCAGTACTTC | CASSAGPGGEQYF
. | . | TRBJ1-2 | TRBV2 | TGTGCCAGCAGCCTGACGGAGAATGGCTACACCTTC | CASSLTENGYTF
. | few | TRBJ2-5 | TRBV5-1 | TGCGCCAGCAGCGTCCGGGACACTACACGAGAGACCCAGTACTTC | CASSVRDTTRETQYF
. | few | TRBJ1-1 | TRBV19 | TGTGCCAGTAGTATATCTTACACTGAAGCTTTCTTT | CASSISYTEAFF
. | once | TRBJ1-1 | TRBV7-2 | TGTGCCAGCAGCTTAGATTTCATAGGTCCGGCGAACACTGAAGCTTTCTTT | CASSLDFIGPANTEAFF
. | few | TRBJ2-2 | TRBV5-4 | TGTGCCAGCAGCACGGGACTTTTAGGCGACGGGGAGCTGTTTTTT | CASSTGLLGDGELFF
. | . | TRBJ2-5 | TRBV12-3/TRBV12-4 | TGTGCCAGCAGCCCCGGGGGGCTAACAGCTTACCAAGAGACCCAGTACTTC | CASSPGGLTAYQETQYF
TRBD1 | many | TRBJ2-7 | TRBV11-2 | TGTGCCATAGCCGGGACAGGGTCCTACGAGCAGTACTTC | CAIAGTGSYEQYF
. | . | TRBJ2-7 | TRBV9 | TGTGCCAGCAGCCCTCCTCAGGGACAAAATGACGAGCAGTACTTC | CASSPPQGQNDEQYF
. | many | TRBJ1-6 | TRBV19 | TGTGCCAGTAGTATGACCTCGGGGAATTCACCCCTCCACTTT | CASSMTSGNSPLHF
TRBD2 | many | TRBJ2-5 | TRBV20-1 | TGCAGTTCTCAGGACCGGACTAGCGGGAAAGAGACCCAGTACTTC | CSSQDRTSGKETQYF
. | few | TRBJ1-4 | TRBV6-5 | TGTGCCAGCAGTTACCCGACAGCCCCAACTAATGAAAAACTGTTTTTT | CASSYPTAPTNEKLFF
. | . | TRBJ2-2 | TRBV2 | TGTGCCAGCTGGGGGTGGGACACCGGGGAGCTGTTTTTT | CASWGWDTGELFF
. | . | TRBJ2-5 | TRBV7-9 | TGTGCCAGCAGCTTGACTAGATCCCAAGAGACCCAGTACTTC | CASSLTRSQETQYF
TRBD1 | many | TRBJ2-5 | TRBV19 | TGTGCCAGTAGTGACCGGGACAGGGGTGACGAGACCCAGTACTTC | CASSDRDRGDETQYF
. | . | TRBJ2-5 | TRBV12-3/TRBV12-4 | TGTGCCAGCAGTTACTCCGCGGACGGGGGAAAGACCCAGTACTTC | CASSYSADGGKTQYF
TRBD1 | . | TRBJ2-7 | TRBV15 | TGTGCCACCAGCAGAGGTACAGGGGGCATGGGCGAGCAGTACTTC | CATSRGTGGMGEQYF
. | . | TRBJ1-1 | TRBV7-8 | TGTGCCAGCAGCTCTCACAGGGTAGGGGACACTGAAGCTTTCTTT | CASSSHRVGDTEAFF
. | many | TRBJ1-1 | TRBV9 | TGTGCCAGCAGCCGGGGGTCGGGAACTGAAGCTTTCTTT | CASSRGSGTEAFF
. | many | TRBJ2-5 | TRBV20-1 | TGCAGTGCTAGTGTAGCGGAAGAGACCCAGTACTTC | CSASVAEETQYF
. | . | TRBJ2-7 | TRBV6-2/TRBV6-3 | TGTGCCAGCAGTTACGGCTACTCCTACGAGCAGTACTTC | CASSYGYSYEQYF
. | . | TRBJ2-5 | TRBV2 | TGTGCCAGCAGGCGCGGGACCATGCTCAAAGAGACCCAGTACTTC | CASRRGTMLKETQYF
. | many | TRBJ2-5 | TRBV29-1 | TGCAGCGTTGAACATGGCGGGGGCGGGGTTGGGCAAGAGACCCAGTACTTC | CSVEHGGGGVGQETQYF
. | . | TRBJ2-7 | TRBV20-1 | TGCAGTGCTAACTTGCGGAGTGAAGGTCCCTACGAGCAGTACTTC | CSANLRSEGPYEQYF
TRBD1 | . | TRBJ1-1 | TRBV3-1 | TGTGCCAGCAGCCAAGATGTGGGGGACAGTGATGAAGCTTTCTTT | CASSQDVGDSDEAFF
. | few | TRBJ1-5 | TRBV13 | TGTGCCAGCAGCTCCGGACAGAAACTTCAGCCCCAGCATTTT | CASSSGQKLQPQHF
. | many | TRBJ1-5 | TRBV19 | TGTGCCAGTAGTCCGACAGTCAATCAGCCCCAGCATTTT | CASSPTVNQPQHF
TRBD1 | many | TRBJ2-6 | TRBV25-1 | TGTGCCAGCAGTGGGACAGGGGGTTCCTCTGGGGCCAACGTCCTGACTTTC | CASSGTGGSSGANVLTF
. | many | TRBJ1-4 | TRBV9 | TGTGCCAGCAGCCCATCAGGGGATAAACTGTTTTTT | CASSPSGDKLFF
. | few | TRBJ2-7 | TRBV14 | TGTGCCAGCAGCCCAAGTGACTACGAGCAGTACTTC | CASSPSDYEQYF
TRBD1 | . | TRBJ2-5 | TRBV5-1 | TGCGCCAGCAGCTTGAGGCAGACAGGGACCGGAGAGACCCAGTACTTC | CASSLRQTGTGETQYF
TRBD1 | many | TRBJ1-6 | TRBV29-1 | TGCAGCGCCCGAGAGGGACAGGGTAATTCACCCCTCCACTTT | CSAREGQGNSPLHF
TRBD2 | . | TRBJ2-5 | TRBV7-9 | TGTGCCAGCAGCAAGAAGACTAGCGGGAGGCAAGAGACCCAGTACTTC | CASSKKTSGRQETQYF
. | . | TRBJ1-1 | TRBV11-3 | TGTGCCAGCAGCTTTGGGACGGACAACACTGAAGCTTTCTTT | CASSFGTDNTEAFF
. | . | TRBJ2-7 | TRBV6-5 | TGTGCCAGCAGTTACTCGTCGGGCTCCGGTTACGAGCAGTACTTC | CASSYSSGSGYEQYF
. | many | TRBJ2-7 | TRBV10-3 | TGTGCCATCAGTGCTCAAGGGGTTGAGCAGTACTTC | CAISAQGVEQYF
. | . | TRBJ2-6 | TRBV13 | TGTGCCAGCAGTGTAAACAGGGTCCCTTCTGGGGCCAACGTCCTGACTTTC | CASSVNRVPSGANVLTF
. | . | TRBJ2-2 | TRBV25-1 | TGTGCCAGCCGAACCTACAGGGAATTAAACACCGGGGAGCTGTTTTTT | CASRTYRELNTGELFF
. | many | TRBJ2-7 | TRBV7-9 | TGTGCCAGCAGTCGCGGTGAGGGCGAGCAGTACTTC | CASSRGEGEQYF
. | few | TRBJ2-5 | TRBV14 | TGTGCCAGCAGCCAAGAACGGGATCTGGCAGTTCAAGAGACCCAGTACTTC | CASSQERDLAVQETQYF
TRBD1 | many | TRBJ1-5 | TRBV10-3 | TGTGCCATCAGTGGGGGAAGACAGGGGAATCAGCCCCAGCATTTT | CAISGGRQGNQPQHF
. | once | TRBJ1-1 | TRBV11-2 | TGTGCCAGCAGCTTAGGAGAGGGGGCTGAAGCTTTCTTT | CASSLGEGAEAFF
. | many | TRBJ1-1 | TRBV7-3 | TGTGCCAGCACCCAAGGGAGGGGCACTGAAGCTTTCTTT | CASTQGRGTEAFF
. | many | TRBJ2-5 | TRBV29-1 | TGCAGCGTCGCGCCGACAGAGACCCAGTACTTC | CSVAPTETQYF
. | . | TRBJ2-6 | TRBV20-1 | TGCAGTGCTTTTACTCCCAGCTCTGGGGCCAAAGTCCTGACTTTC | CSAFTPSSGAKVLTF
. | . | TRBJ2-2 | TRBV7-2 | TGTGCCAGCAGCTTAGGAGAGGGAAGGTTACTCGGGGAGCTGTTTTTT | CASSLGEGRLLGELFF
. | many | TRBJ1-2 | TRBV7-8 | TGTGCCAGCAGCTGCAGGAACCAGGCTGCATGTGGCTACACCTTC | CASSCRNQAACGYTF
TRBD1 | . | TRBJ1-5 | TRBV12-3/TRBV12-4 | TGTGCCAGCAGTTTCCAGGGGGATTCGCCCCAGCATTTT | CASSFQGDSPQHF